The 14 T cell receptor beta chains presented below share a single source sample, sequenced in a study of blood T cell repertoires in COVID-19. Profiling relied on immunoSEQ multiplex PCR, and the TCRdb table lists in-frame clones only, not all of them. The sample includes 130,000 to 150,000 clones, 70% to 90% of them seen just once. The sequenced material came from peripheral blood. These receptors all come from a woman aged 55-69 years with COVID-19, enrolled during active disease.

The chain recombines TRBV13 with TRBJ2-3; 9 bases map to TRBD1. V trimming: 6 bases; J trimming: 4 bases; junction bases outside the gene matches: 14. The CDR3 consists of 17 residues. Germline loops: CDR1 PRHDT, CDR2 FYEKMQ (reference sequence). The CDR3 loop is CASRPFRRDRVADTQYF. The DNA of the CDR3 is TGTGCCAGCAGACCTTTCCGCCGGGACAGGGTCGCAGATACGCAGTATTTT.

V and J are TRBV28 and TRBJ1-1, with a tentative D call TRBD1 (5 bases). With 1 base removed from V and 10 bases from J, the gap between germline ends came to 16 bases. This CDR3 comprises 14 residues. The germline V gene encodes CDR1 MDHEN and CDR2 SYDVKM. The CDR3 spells CASSLLGWGDRAFF. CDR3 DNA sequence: TGTGCCAGCAGTTTATTGGGGTGGGGGGACCGAGCTTTCTTT.

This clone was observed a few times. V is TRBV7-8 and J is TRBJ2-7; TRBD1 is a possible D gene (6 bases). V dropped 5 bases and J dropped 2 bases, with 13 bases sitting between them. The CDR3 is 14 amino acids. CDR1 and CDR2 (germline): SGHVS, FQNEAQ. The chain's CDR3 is CASSPGQLTYEQYF. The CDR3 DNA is TGTGCCAGCAGCCCCGGACAGTTGACCTACGAGCAGTACTTC. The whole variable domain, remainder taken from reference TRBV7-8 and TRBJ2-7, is GAGVSQSPRYKVAKRGQDVALRCDPISGHVSLFWYQQALGQGPEFLTYFQNEAQLDKSGLPSDRFFAERPEGSVSTLKIQRTQQEDSAVYLCASSPGQLTYEQYFGPGTRLTVT.

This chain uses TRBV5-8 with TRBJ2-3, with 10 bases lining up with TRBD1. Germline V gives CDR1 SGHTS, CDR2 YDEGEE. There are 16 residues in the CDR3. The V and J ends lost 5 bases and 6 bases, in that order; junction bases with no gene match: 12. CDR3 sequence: CASSSGRDRGSDTQYF. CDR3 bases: TGTGCCAGCAGTTCTGGAAGGGACAGGGGATCCGATACGCAGTATTTT.

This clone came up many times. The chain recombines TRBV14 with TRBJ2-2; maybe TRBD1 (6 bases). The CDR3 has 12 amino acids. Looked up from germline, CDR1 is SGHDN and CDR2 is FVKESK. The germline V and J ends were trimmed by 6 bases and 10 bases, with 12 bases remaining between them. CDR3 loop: CASRRGQQELFF. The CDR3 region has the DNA TGTGCCAGCAGACGCGGACAGCAGGAGCTGTTTTTT. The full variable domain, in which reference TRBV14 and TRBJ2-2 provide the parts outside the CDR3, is EAGVTQFPSHSVIEKGQTVTLRCDPISGHDNLYWYRRVMGKEIKFLLHFVKESKQDESGMPNNRFLAERTGGTYSTLKVQPAELEDSGVYFCASRRGQQELFFGEGSRLTVL.

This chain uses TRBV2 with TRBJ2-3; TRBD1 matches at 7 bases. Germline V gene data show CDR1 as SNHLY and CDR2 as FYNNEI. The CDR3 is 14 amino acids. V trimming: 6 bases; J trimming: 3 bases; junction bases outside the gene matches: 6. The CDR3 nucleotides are TGTGCCAGCAGGGGGACAGCTAATACAGATACGCAGTATTTT. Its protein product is CASRGTANTDTQYF.

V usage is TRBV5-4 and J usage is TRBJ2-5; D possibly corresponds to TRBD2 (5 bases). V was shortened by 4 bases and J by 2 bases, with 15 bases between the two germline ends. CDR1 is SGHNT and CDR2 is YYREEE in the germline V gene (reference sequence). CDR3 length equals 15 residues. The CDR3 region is CASSKTGLEQETQYF. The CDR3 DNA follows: TGTGCCAGCAGCAAGACCGGACTGGAGCAAGAGACCCAGTACTTC.

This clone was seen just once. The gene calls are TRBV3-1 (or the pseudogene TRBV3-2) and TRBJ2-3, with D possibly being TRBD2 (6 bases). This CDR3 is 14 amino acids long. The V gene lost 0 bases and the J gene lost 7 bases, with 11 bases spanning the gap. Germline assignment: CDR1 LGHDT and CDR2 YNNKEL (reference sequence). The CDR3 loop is CASSQDNSGYTQYF. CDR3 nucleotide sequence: TGTGCCAGCAGCCAAGATAATAGCGGATATACGCAGTATTTT.

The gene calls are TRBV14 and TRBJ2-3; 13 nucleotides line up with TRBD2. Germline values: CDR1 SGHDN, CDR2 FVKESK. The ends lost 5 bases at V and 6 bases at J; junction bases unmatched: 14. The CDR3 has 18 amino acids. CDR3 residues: CASSSRRTSGGGADTQYF. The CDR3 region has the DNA TGTGCCAGCAGCTCACGGCGGACTAGCGGGGGAGGAGCGGATACGCAGTATTTT.

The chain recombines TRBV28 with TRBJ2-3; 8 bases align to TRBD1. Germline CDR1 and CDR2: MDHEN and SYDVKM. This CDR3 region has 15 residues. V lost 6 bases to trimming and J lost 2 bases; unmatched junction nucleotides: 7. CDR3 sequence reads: CASSLDRGITDTQYF. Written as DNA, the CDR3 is TGTGCCAGCAGCTTAGACAGGGGTATCACAGATACGCAGTATTTT.

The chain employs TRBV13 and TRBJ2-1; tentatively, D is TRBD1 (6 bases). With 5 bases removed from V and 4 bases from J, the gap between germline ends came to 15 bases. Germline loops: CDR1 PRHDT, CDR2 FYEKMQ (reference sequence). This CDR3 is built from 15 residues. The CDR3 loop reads CASSHERTAYNEQFF. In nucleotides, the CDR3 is TGTGCCAGCAGCCACGAGCGGACAGCTTACAATGAGCAGTTCTTC.

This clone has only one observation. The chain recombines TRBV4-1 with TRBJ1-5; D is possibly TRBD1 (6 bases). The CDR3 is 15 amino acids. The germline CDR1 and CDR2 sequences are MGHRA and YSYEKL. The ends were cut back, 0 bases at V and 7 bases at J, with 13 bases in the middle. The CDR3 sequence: CASSQDRGISQPQHF. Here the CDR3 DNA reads TGCGCCAGCAGCCAAGATAGGGGGATAAGCCAGCCCCAGCATTTT.

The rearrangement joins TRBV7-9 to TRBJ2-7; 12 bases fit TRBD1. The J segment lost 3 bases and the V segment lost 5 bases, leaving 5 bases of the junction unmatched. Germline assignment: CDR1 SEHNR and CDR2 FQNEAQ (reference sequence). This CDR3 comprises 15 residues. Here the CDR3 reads CASSRGTGGFYEQYF. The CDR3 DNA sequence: TGTGCCAGCAGCCGAGGGACAGGGGGCTTCTACGAGCAGTACTTC.

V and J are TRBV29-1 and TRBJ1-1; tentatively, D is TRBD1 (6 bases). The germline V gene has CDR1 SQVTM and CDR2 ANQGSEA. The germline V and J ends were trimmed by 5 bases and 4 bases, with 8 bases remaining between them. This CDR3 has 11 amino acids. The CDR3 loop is CSVTGTTEAFF. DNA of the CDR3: TGCAGCGTTACAGGGACCACTGAAGCTTTCTTT.